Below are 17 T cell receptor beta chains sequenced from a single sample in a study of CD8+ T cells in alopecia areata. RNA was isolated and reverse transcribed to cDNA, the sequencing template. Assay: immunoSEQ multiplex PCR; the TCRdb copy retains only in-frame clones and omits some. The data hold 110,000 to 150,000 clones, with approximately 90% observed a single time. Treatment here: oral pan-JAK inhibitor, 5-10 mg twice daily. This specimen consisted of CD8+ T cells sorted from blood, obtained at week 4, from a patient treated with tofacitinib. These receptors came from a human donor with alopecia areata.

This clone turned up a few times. CDR3 loop: CASSLTGADEQFF. CDR3 DNA: TGCGCCAGCAGCTTGACAGGGGCTGATGAGCAGTTCTTC. V and J are TRBV5-1 and TRBJ2-1; the match to TRBD1 covers 7 bases. The CDR3 is 13 amino acids. Losses at the gene ends were 1 base for V and 8 bases for J; bases not matched to a gene: 3. CDR1 is SGHRS, CDR2 YFSETQ, per germline.

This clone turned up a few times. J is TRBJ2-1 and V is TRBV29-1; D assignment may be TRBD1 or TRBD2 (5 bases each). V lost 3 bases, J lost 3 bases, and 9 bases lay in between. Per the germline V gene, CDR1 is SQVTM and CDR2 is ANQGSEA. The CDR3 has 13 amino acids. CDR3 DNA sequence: TGCAGCGTTGACGGGGACGGCTACAATGAGCAGTTCTTC. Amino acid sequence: CSVDGDGYNEQFF.

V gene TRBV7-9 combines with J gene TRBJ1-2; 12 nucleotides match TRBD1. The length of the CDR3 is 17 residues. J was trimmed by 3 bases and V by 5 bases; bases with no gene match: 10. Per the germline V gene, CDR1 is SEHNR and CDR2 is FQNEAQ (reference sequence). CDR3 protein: CASSHFGTGGTDYGYTF. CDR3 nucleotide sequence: TGTGCCAGCAGCCACTTTGGGACAGGGGGCACGGACTATGGCTACACCTTC.

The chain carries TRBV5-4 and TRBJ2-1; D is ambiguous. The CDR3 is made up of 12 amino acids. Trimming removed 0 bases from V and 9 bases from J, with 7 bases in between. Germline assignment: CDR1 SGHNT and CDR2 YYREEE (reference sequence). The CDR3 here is CASSLDVREQFF. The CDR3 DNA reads TGTGCCAGCAGCTTGGATGTTCGTGAGCAGTTCTTC.

CDR3 in DNA: TGTGCCAGCAGCTTCTCGGTAGACCTAGATACGCAGTATTTT. It yields the protein CASSFSVDLDTQYF. The V call is TRBV13, the J call TRBJ2-3; D gene ambiguous. The CDR3 totals 14 residues. Trimming took off 3 bases at V and 5 bases at J, with 12 bases between the two ends. Germline loops: CDR1 PRHDT, CDR2 FYEKMQ (reference sequence).

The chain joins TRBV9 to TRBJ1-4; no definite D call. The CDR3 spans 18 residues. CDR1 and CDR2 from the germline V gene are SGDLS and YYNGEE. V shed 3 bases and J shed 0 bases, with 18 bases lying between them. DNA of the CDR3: TGTGCCAGCAGCGCCCTCGGCGACGGAGCTGCAACTAATGAAAAACTGTTTTTT. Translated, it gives CASSALGDGAATNEKLFF.

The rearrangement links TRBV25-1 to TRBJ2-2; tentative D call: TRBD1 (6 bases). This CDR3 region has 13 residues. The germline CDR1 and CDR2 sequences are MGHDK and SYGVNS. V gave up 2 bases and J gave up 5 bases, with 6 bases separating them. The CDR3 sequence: CASSETGTGELFF. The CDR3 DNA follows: TGTGCCAGCAGTGAAACAGGGACCGGGGAGCTGTTTTTT.

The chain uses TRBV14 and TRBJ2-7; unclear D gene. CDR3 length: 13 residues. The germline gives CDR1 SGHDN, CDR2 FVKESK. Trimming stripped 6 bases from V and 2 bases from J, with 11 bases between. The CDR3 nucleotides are TGTGCCAGCAGTGGGGTTCGCACCTACGAGCAGTACTTC. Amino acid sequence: CASSGVRTYEQYF.

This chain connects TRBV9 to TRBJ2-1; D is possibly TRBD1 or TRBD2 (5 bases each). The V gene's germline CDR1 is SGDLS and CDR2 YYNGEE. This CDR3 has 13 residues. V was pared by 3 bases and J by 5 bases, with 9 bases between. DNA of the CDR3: TGTGCCAGCAGCGCGGGGACCAACAATGAGCAGTTCTTC. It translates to CASSAGTNNEQFF. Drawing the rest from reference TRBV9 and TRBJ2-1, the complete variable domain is DSGVTQTPKHLITATGQRVTLRCSPRSGDLSVYWYQQSLDQGLQFLIQYYNGEERAKGNILERFSAQQFPDLHSELNLSSLELGDSALYFCASSAGTNNEQFFGPGTRLTVL.

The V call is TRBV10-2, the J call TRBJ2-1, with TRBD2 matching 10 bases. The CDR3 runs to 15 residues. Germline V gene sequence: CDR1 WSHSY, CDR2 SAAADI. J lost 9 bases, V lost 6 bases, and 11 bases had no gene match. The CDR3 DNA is TGCGCCAGCAGCCGTCTAGCGGGAGAAGTCGGTGAGCAGTTCTTC. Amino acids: CASSRLAGEVGEQFF.

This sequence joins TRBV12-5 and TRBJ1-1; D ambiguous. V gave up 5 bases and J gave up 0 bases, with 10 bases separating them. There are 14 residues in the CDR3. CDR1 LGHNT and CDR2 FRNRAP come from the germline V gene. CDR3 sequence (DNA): TGTGCTAGTGGTAGGACGGGCGTGAACACTGAAGCTTTCTTT. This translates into CASGRTGVNTEAFF.

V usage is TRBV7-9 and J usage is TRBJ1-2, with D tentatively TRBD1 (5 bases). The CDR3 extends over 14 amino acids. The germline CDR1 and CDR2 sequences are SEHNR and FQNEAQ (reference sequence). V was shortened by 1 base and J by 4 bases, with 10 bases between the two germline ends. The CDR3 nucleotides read TGTGCCAGCAGCTTAGGTGGGGGGACCTATGGCTACACCTTC. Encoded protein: CASSLGGGTYGYTF.

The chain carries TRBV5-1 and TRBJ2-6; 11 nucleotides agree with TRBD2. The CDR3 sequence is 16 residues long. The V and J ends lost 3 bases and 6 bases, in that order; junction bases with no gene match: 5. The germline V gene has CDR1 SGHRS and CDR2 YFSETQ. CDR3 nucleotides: TGCGCCAGCAGCTCCCCTAGCGGGAGGCTGGCCAACGTCCTGACTTTC. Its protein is CASSSPSGRLANVLTF.

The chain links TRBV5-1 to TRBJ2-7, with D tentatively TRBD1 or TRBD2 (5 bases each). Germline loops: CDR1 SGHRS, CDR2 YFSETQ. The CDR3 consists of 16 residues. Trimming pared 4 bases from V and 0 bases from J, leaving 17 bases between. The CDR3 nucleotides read TGCGCCAGCAGCCGGACCCGGGACGCGGGCTCCTACGAGCAGTACTTC. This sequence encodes CASSRTRDAGSYEQYF.

CDR3 nucleotide sequence: TGTGCCAGCAGTAATCATAGCGGCCAACTAGGGAGGGAGACCCAGTACTTC. It is translated as CASSNHSGQLGRETQYF. The V gene is TRBV7-3, the J gene TRBJ2-5, with a possible D match to TRBD2 (6 bases). Germline CDR1 is SGHTA and CDR2 is FQGTGA. Trimming pared 6 bases from V and 5 bases from J, leaving 25 bases between. There are 17 residues in the CDR3.

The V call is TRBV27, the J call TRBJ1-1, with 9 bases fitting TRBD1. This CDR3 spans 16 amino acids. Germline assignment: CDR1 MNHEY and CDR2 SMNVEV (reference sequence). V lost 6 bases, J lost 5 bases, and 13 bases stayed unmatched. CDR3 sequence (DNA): TGTGCCAGCAGGCGTCCCGGGACAGGGATAGGGACTGAAGCTTTCTTT. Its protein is CASRRPGTGIGTEAFF.

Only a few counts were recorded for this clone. In DNA form, the CDR3 reads TGTGCCAGTAGTCCCCGCCAGATCGATGAGCAGTTCTTC. The encoded protein is CASSPRQIDEQFF. This chain joins TRBV19 and TRBJ2-1; no firm D call. There are 13 residues in the CDR3. CDR1 LNHDA and CDR2 SQIVND come from the germline V gene (reference sequence). V was pared by 5 bases and J by 8 bases, with 13 bases between.